This T cell receptor (beta chain) was captured in a study of blood T cell repertoires in COVID-19. Across the whole study: PBMCs, B-cell-depleted T cells, or T cells provided the cDNA or gDNA that made up the material.

Clones were sequenced by immunoSEQ multiplex PCR, and TCRdb holds only the in-frame ones, with some missing. The repertoire holds some 50,000 clones, with 65% to 90% as singletons. V lost 6 bases and J lost 5, with 16 bases in between. Germline V lookup: CDR1 LGHDT, CDR2 YNNKEL (reference sequence). The CDR3 consists of 14 residues. This TCR derives from a middle-aged man with acute or convalescent COVID-19. Sequenced: peripheral blood. The V gene is TRBV3-1 (or the pseudogene TRBV3-2), the J gene TRBJ1-1; D possibly corresponds to TRBD1 (5 bases). DNA for the CDR3: TGTGCCAGCAGAGTCTCGGGAGGGGTAACTGAAGCTTTCTTT. It specifies CASRVSGGVTEAFF.